This T cell receptor beta chain came from a study of cytomegalovirus exposure and HLA in healthy donors. With 1 base removed from V and 2 bases from J, the gap between germline ends came to 6 bases. In germline, CDR1 is SNHLY, CDR2 FYNNEI. This CDR3 is built from 13 residues. This clone has a handful of counts. TCRdb keeps only in-frame clones here, not all; method: immunoSEQ multiplex PCR. The table shows about 98,000 clones, with roughly 87% occurring only once. This TCR came from a woman aged 25 to 39 in good health and CMV-seronegative. The sequencing sample was made of PBMCs. V usage is TRBV2 and J usage is TRBJ2-7, with D uncertain. The CDR3 is CASSEGRTYEQYF. The CDR3 DNA sequence: TGTGCCAGCAGTGAAGGCAGAACCTACGAGCAGTACTTC.